The sample holds a few counts of the clone carrying this T cell receptor (beta chain). Its antigen is undetermined. This sample is drawn from a study of identical twins. TCRdb reprocessed the 5' RACE reads with MiXCR, giving one entry per CDR3 protein. The sample has 350,000 or so distinct CDR3 sequences; roughly 9% are singletons. Study-level results: Researchers reported weaker excess twin sharing in beta out-of-frame sequences. With abundant cord blood beta clonotypes, insertions were fewer; memory repertoires showed no such pattern.

This CDR3 spans 16 amino acids. Germline lookup yields CDR1 DFQATT and CDR2 SNEGSKA (reference sequence). V lost 0 bases to trimming and J lost 6 bases, with 18 bases between them. The sequencing input was naive T cells sorted from blood. The genes are TRBV20-1 and TRBJ1-5, with a weak D call TRBD1 (5 bases). This receptor was obtained from a woman aged 50 to 60 in good health. CDR3: CSAREVGDARRQPQHF. The CDR3 bases are TGCAGTGCTAGAGAGGTAGGGGACGCTAGGCGTCAGCCCCAGCATTTT.